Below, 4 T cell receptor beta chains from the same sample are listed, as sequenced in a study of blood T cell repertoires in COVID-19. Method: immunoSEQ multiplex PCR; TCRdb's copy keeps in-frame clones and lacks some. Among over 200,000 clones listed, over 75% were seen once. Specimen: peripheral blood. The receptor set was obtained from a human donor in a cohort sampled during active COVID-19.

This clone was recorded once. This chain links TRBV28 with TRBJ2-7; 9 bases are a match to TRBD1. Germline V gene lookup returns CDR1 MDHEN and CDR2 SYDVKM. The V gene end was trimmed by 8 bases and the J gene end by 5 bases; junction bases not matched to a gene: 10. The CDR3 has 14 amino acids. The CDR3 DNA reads TGTGCCAGCGGACTGGGACAGGGTGTCCACGAGCAGTACTTC. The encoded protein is CASGLGQGVHEQYF.

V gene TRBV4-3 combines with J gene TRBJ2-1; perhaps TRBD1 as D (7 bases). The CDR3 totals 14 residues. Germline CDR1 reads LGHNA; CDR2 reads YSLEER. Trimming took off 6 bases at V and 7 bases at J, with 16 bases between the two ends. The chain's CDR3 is CASSRDRDWNEQFF. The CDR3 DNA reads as TGCGCCAGCAGTCGCGACAGGGACTGGAATGAGCAGTTCTTC.

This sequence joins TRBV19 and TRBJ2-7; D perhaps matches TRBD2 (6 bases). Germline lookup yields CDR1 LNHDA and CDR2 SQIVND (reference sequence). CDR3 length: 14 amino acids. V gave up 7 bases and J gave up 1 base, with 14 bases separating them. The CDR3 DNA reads TGTGCCAGTAAGCCCCAGGGAGGATCCTACGAGCAGTACTTC. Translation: CASKPQGGSYEQYF.

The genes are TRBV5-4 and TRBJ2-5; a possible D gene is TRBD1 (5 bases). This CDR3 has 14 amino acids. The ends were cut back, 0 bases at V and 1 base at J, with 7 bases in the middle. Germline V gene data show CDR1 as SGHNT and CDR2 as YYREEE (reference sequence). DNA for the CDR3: TGTGCCAGCAGCTTGGGACAGCCCCAAGAGACCCAGTACTTC. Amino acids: CASSLGQPQETQYF.